This T cell receptor (beta chain) was captured by sequencing in a study of blood T cell repertoires in COVID-19. As originally analysed: Estimates of nucleated cell counts were drawn from the amplification of reference gene primers. Sequencing was performed with immunoSEQ multiplex PCR; in TCRdb, only in-frame clones are kept and a portion is missing. From that table come the V and J calls and clone size; the DNA was used to work out D and trimming. The sample includes some 250,000 clones, around 82% of them seen just once. The CDR3 contains 18 residues. Germline CDR1 reads SGHRS; CDR2 reads YFSETQ. The V gene lost 4 bases and the J gene lost 3 bases, with 24 bases spanning the gap.

The sequence was collected from a man at least 80 years old with acute or convalescent COVID-19. Sequences were obtained from peripheral blood. This chain connects TRBV5-1 to TRBJ2-3; D unclear. In DNA form, the CDR3 reads TGCGCCAGCAGCAGAAATATCGGGTTCCTCGATGGGACAGATACGCAGTATTTT. Translating it yields CASSRNIGFLDGTDTQYF.